One and the same sample provided the 24 T cell receptor beta chains below, sequenced in a study of brain T cells in children with intractable seizures. This table comes from immunoSEQ multiplex PCR, and its TCRdb copy is limited to in-frame clones, with some not included. The table has approximately 110,000 clones, 85% to 95% seen once. Sample: peripheral blood, taken at surgery. These receptors were obtained from a boy under two years old with hemimegalencephaly and intractable seizures.

The rearrangement uses TRBV9 and TRBJ1-1; 9 positions agree with TRBD1. Germline trimming cut 4 bases from V and 1 base from J; bases unmatched to any gene: 5. The CDR3 has 15 amino acids. The V gene's germline CDR1 is SGDLS and CDR2 YYNGEE. The CDR3 region has the DNA TGTGCCAGCAGCCTCGTACAGGGGGCGAACACTGAAGCTTTCTTT. It specifies CASSLVQGANTEAFF.

The V gene is TRBV19, the J gene TRBJ1-6; 7 bases align to TRBD1. This CDR3 comprises 15 residues. Germline V CDR1 and CDR2: LNHDA, SQIVND (reference sequence). Trimming cost V 6 bases and J 7 bases; bases outside gene matches: 9. The CDR3: CASSTGTARNSPLHF. CDR3 nucleotides: TGTGCCAGTAGCACCGGGACAGCCCGAAATTCACCCCTCCACTTT.

The V call is TRBV12-3 or TRBV12-4, the J call TRBJ2-7, with a tentative D call TRBD2 (6 bases). There are 13 residues in the CDR3. Trimming stripped 3 bases from V and 5 bases from J, with 11 bases between. CDR3 in amino acids: CASSLVGGNEQYF. CDR3 nucleotides: TGTGCCAGCAGTTTGGTGGGGGGAAACGAGCAGTACTTC.

A single count supports this clone. The rearrangement joins TRBV9 to TRBJ2-1; 7 positions match TRBD2. The CDR3 length is 16 residues. Germline lookup yields CDR1 SGDLS and CDR2 YYNGEE. V gave up 0 bases and J gave up 7 bases; unmatched junction bases: 10. The CDR3 protein is CASSVVGAGVGNEQFF. Written as DNA, the CDR3 is TGTGCCAGCAGCGTAGTAGGGGCGGGAGTGGGGAATGAGCAGTTCTTC.

The chain couples TRBV5-1 to TRBJ2-2, with a possible D match to TRBD2 (6 bases). Germline CDR1 SGHRS, CDR2 YFSETQ. This CDR3 contains 15 residues. V was cut by 0 bases and J by 0 bases, with 6 bases left in between. The CDR3, as DNA: TGCGCCAGCAGCTTGGGACTAGCGAACACCGGGGAGCTGTTTTTT. This translates into CASSLGLANTGELFF.

This clone is a singleton in its sample. The rearrangement joins TRBV9 to TRBJ2-1; 13 nucleotides line up with TRBD2. J lost 9 bases, V lost 4 bases, and 13 bases had no gene match. This CDR3 contains 17 residues. CDR1 and CDR2 (germline): SGDLS, YYNGEE. This CDR3 reads CASSPRTSGSNLGEQFF. The DNA for the CDR3 is TGTGCCAGCAGCCCACGGACTAGCGGGAGCAACCTCGGTGAGCAGTTCTTC.

This chain connects TRBV19 to TRBJ2-1; D perhaps matches TRBD2 (6 bases). CDR1 is LNHDA, CDR2 SQIVND, per germline (reference sequence). CDR3 length: 16 residues. V was cut by 1 base and J by 10 bases, with 20 bases left in between. As DNA, the CDR3 is TGTGCCAGTAGTATAGGAGCAGGTGGGGCCCGGGGGGAGCAGTTCTTC. Protein: CASSIGAGGARGEQFF.

The rearrangement links TRBV24-1 to TRBJ1-5; D remains ambiguous. Germline V gene sequence: CDR1 KGHDR, CDR2 SFDVKD. Trimming took 1 base from V and 3 from J, leaving 6 bases between them. The CDR3 sequence is 14 residues long. CDR3 coding DNA: TGTGCCACCAGTGATTTTTCTACCAATCAGCCCCAGCATTTT. It codes for CATSDFSTNQPQHF.

This clone showed up just once. CDR3 DNA sequence: TGCGCCAGCAGCCAAGAAGGCAGATCCTACGAGCAGTACTTC. This encodes CASSQEGRSYEQYF. This chain connects TRBV4-3 to TRBJ2-7; D not certain. Germline loops: CDR1 LGHNA, CDR2 YSLEER. The CDR3 extends over 14 amino acids. Trimming shortened V by 0 bases and J by 1 base, and 7 bases separated the two germline ends.

J is TRBJ1-2 and V is TRBV7-5; no DNA check was done on the table's D call, TRBD1. TRBV7-5 has pseudogene status. The CDR3 runs 16 residues. The DNA for the CDR3 is TGTGCCAGAAGCTTAGTCCCACAGGTACTTAACTATGGCTACACCTTC. Translated, it gives CARSLVPQVLNYGYTF.

The chain recombines TRBV21-1 with TRBJ1-5; the table gives TRBD1 as D, unverified against the DNA. TRBV21-1 has pseudogene status. This CDR3 has 16 residues. This chain's CDR3 is CASSRRTGYSNQPQHF. The CDR3 region has the DNA TGTGCCAGCAGCAGACGAACAGGTTATAGCAATCAGCCCCAGCATTTT.

A note on this clone: This sample includes further DNA sequences coding for the same CDR3. This sequence joins TRBV27 and TRBJ1-2; the D is unclear. V shed 5 bases and J shed 2 bases, with 9 bases lying between them. Germline loops: CDR1 MNHEY, CDR2 SMNVEV (reference sequence). This CDR3 contains 13 residues. In DNA form, the CDR3 reads TGTGCCAGCAGTGTGAGGGAAAACTATGGCTACACCTTC. Amino acids: CASSVRENYGYTF.

The J gene is TRBJ2-7, the V gene TRBV5-6; 9 nucleotides agree with TRBD1. V lost 3 bases and J lost 5; bases outside the gene matches: 9. The CDR3 loop spans 15 amino acids. Per germline, CDR1 SGHDT and CDR2 YYEEEE. In DNA, the CDR3 is TGTGCCAGCAGCTACCCTTGGACAGGGGCAAACGAGCAGTACTTC. This gives the protein CASSYPWTGANEQYF.

The chain combines TRBV28 with TRBJ2-7; D might be TRBD2 (5 bases). The CDR3 loop spans 10 amino acids. CDR1 MDHEN and CDR2 SYDVKM come from the germline V gene. Trimming pared 10 bases from V and 7 bases from J, leaving 11 bases between. For the CDR3, the DNA is TGTGCCACCGGGCCGGGGGAGCAGTACTTC. Its protein is CATGPGEQYF.

The rearrangement uses TRBV27 and TRBJ1-6; D gene uncertain. V was shortened by 1 base and J by 8 bases, with 12 bases between the two germline ends. This CDR3 is 15 amino acids long. Germline-derived CDR1 and CDR2 are MNHEY and SMNVEV (reference sequence). The CDR3 loop reads CASSLFHRPDSPLHF. Here the CDR3 DNA reads TGTGCCAGCAGTTTATTTCACCGCCCGGATTCACCCCTCCACTTT.

J is TRBJ1-3 and V is TRBV28; D is possibly TRBD1 (6 bases). The CDR3 has 14 amino acids. The V gene lost 7 bases and the J gene lost 0 bases, with 10 bases spanning the gap. Germline CDR1 is MDHEN and CDR2 is SYDVKM. The CDR3 protein is CASTRGLSGNTIYF. CDR3 DNA: TGTGCCAGCACCAGGGGACTCTCTGGAAACACCATATATTTT. The variable domain in full, with the rest retrieved from reference TRBV28 and TRBJ1-3, is DVKVTQSSRYLVKRTGEKVFLECVQDMDHENMFWYRQDPGLGLRLIYFSYDVKMKEKGDIPEGYSVSREKKERFSLILESASTNQTSMYLCASTRGLSGNTIYFGEGSWLTVV.

The chain uses TRBV28 and TRBJ1-6; 10 nucleotides match TRBD1. The CDR3 runs 17 residues. Trimming cost V 5 bases and J 7 bases; bases outside gene matches: 11. Per germline, CDR1 MDHEN and CDR2 SYDVKM. CDR3 region: CASSPGQGLGGNSPLHF. For the CDR3, the DNA is TGTGCCAGCAGTCCGGGACAGGGGTTAGGGGGAAATTCACCCCTCCACTTT.

The V gene is TRBV6-2 or TRBV6-3, the J gene TRBJ1-4; D not certain. The V end lost 6 bases, the J end lost 6 bases, and 8 bases lay between the germline ends. Germline CDR1 MNHEY, CDR2 SVGEGT. This CDR3 has 12 residues. CDR3 in amino acids: CASSRLDEKLFF. For the CDR3, the DNA is TGTGCCAGCAGCCGTCTCGATGAAAAACTGTTTTTT.

J is TRBJ1-3 and V is TRBV7-9; unclear D gene. The V gene lost 3 bases and the J gene lost 7 bases, with 7 bases spanning the gap. The CDR3 is made up of 12 amino acids. CDR1 is SEHNR and CDR2 is FQNEAQ in the germline V gene (reference sequence). CDR3 coding DNA: TGTGCCAGCAGCTTTGGGCCTAACACCATATATTTT. Protein sequence: CASSFGPNTIYF.

This clone was found once. The J gene is TRBJ2-1, the V gene TRBV27, with D possibly TRBD2 on 6 matching bases. Per germline, CDR1 MNHEY and CDR2 SMNVEV (reference sequence). V lost 6 bases and J 3 bases, leaving 21 bases between the germline ends. CDR3 size: 17 residues. DNA for the CDR3: TGTGCCAGCAGCTTGTTAACTCCGGGACTGAGCTACAATGAGCAGTTCTTC. It translates to CASSLLTPGLSYNEQFF.

The chain carries TRBV4-1 and TRBJ1-4; 7 positions match TRBD1. J gave up 4 bases and V 0 bases, and 5 bases lay outside the gene matches. The germline gives CDR1 MGHRA, CDR2 YSYEKL. The CDR3 covers 16 residues. CDR3 in amino acids: CASSQEPGQYNEKLFF. Here the CDR3 DNA reads TGCGCCAGCAGCCAAGAACCGGGACAGTATAATGAAAAACTGTTTTTT.

The rearrangement uses TRBV12-3 or TRBV12-4 and TRBJ2-7; D remains unclear. The CDR3 runs to 13 residues. V was clipped by 7 bases and J by 3 bases, with 13 bases between them. The CDR3 is CASTHGSHYEQYF. The CDR3 nucleotides read TGTGCCAGCACCCACGGGTCACACTACGAGCAGTACTTC.

This clone showed up just once. The CDR3 loop reads CASSFPGGVDEQYF. The CDR3 DNA reads as TGTGCCAGCAGCTTTCCGGGAGGCGTCGACGAGCAGTACTTC. The rearrangement uses TRBV7-2 and TRBJ2-7, with 7 bases fitting TRBD2. In germline, CDR1 is SGHTA, CDR2 FQGNSA. The junction had 7 bases not matched to a gene; V was cut back by 3 bases and J by 5 bases. The CDR3 covers 14 residues.

This clone showed up just once. The rearrangement uses TRBV7-3 and TRBJ2-3; possibly TRBD2 for D (5 bases). The CDR3 spans 15 residues. Germline CDR1 reads SGHTA; CDR2 reads FQGTGA. Trimming took off 0 bases at V and 4 bases at J, with 11 bases between the two ends. This CDR3 reads CASSLTNSASDTQYF. Here the CDR3 DNA reads TGTGCCAGCAGCTTAACGAATAGCGCCTCAGATACGCAGTATTTT.